Following are 9 T cell receptor beta chains from one sample sequenced in a study of T cells after yellow fever vaccination. TCRdb reprocessed the 5' RACE reads via MiXCR and lists one record per CDR3 protein. Of under 550,000 distinct CDR3 sequences detected, 20% to 25% appear once; the ten largest clones hold about 15%. Sequencing was performed on PBMCs, taken roughly 20 days after the first yellow fever vaccination. The receptors stem from a man between 18 and 35 years old who received the YFV17D yellow fever vaccine.

The J gene is TRBJ1-1, the V gene TRBV6-5; 10 nucleotides agree with TRBD1. The CDR3 contains 17 residues. CDR1 is MNHEY and CDR2 is SVGAGI in the germline V gene. Trimming cost V 5 bases and J 8 bases; bases outside gene matches: 17. The DNA for the CDR3 is TGTGCCAGCAGTCTACTGGGACAGGGGCGACCCACCTTAGAAGCTTTCTTT. Its translation is CASSLLGQGRPTLEAFF.

This clonotype was seen a few times. This chain links TRBV10-2 with TRBJ2-2, with D maybe TRBD1 (6 bases). Trimming shortened V by 6 bases and J by 4 bases, and 18 bases separated the two germline ends. Germline loops: CDR1 WSHSY, CDR2 SAAADI. This CDR3 spans 16 amino acids. The CDR3 region is CASSRFSTGSTGELFF. The CDR3 coding sequence is TGCGCCAGCAGCCGGTTTAGCACAGGGAGCACCGGGGAGCTGTTTTTT.

This clonotype was counted only a few times. J is TRBJ1-2 and V is TRBV6-5; TRBD1 agrees at 7 bases. V lost 4 bases to trimming and J lost 2 bases; unmatched junction nucleotides: 4. Per germline, CDR1 MNHEY and CDR2 SVGAGI. There are 14 residues in the CDR3. Written as DNA, the CDR3 is TGTGCCAGCAGTTCCCTGGACAGGAACTATGGCTACACCTTC. Residues: CASSSLDRNYGYTF.

This clonotype was counted at least ten times. This chain joins TRBV12-3 or TRBV12-4 and TRBJ2-1; D gene uncertain. The germline V and J ends were trimmed by 6 bases and 0 bases, with 9 bases remaining between them. The CDR3 spans 14 residues. CDR3 residues: CASRLTYSYNEQFF. The CDR3 DNA reads as TGTGCCAGCAGACTAACTTACTCCTACAATGAGCAGTTCTTC.

The chain uses TRBV7-8 and TRBJ2-2; the match to TRBD2 covers 9 bases. The J segment lost 4 bases and the V segment lost 1 base, leaving 4 bases of the junction unmatched. Germline CDR1 SGHVS, CDR2 FQNEAQ. This CDR3 spans 16 amino acids. The CDR3 reads CASSLELAGRTGELFF. The DNA of the CDR3 is TGTGCCAGCAGCTTAGAACTAGCGGGTCGCACCGGGGAGCTGTTTTTT.

In this sample, this clonotype turned up many times. The rearrangement uses TRBV4-1 and TRBJ2-7, with D possibly called TRBD1 or TRBD2 (5 bases each). The germline gives CDR1 MGHRA, CDR2 YSYEKL. Trimming pared 6 bases from V and 2 bases from J, leaving 26 bases between. This CDR3 comprises 18 residues. This CDR3 reads CASSLHFRAGRVTYEQYV. Here the CDR3 DNA reads TGCGCCAGCAGTCTACACTTTCGAGCAGGGAGAGTAACCTACGAGCAGTACGTC.

The table lists this clonotype with many counts. This chain links TRBV4-1 with TRBJ1-1; D is unresolved. From germline, CDR1 is MGHRA and CDR2 YSYEKL. The CDR3 consists of 15 residues. V was trimmed by 11 bases and J by 0 bases, leaving 19 bases between them. CDR3 sequence reads: CAVRPADYMNTEAFF. The CDR3 coding sequence is TGCGCCGTCCGCCCGGCAGACTATATGAACACTGAAGCTTTCTTT.

The rearrangement uses TRBV6-2 or TRBV6-3 and TRBJ1-5; D call uncertain. Germline V gene data show CDR1 as MNHEY and CDR2 as SVGEGT. The CDR3 spans 16 residues. The germline V and J ends were trimmed by 2 bases and 3 bases, with 14 bases remaining between them. DNA for the CDR3: TGTGCCAGCAGTTACGATAAGGCAAAGATCAATCAGCCCCAGCATTTT. It yields the protein CASSYDKAKINQPQHF.

This clonotype has more than one count but fewer than ten. The genes are TRBV11-2 and TRBJ2-7; a weak D match, TRBD1 (6 bases). The germline V and J ends were trimmed by 5 bases and 1 base, with 24 bases remaining between them. Germline CDR1 and CDR2: SGHAT and FQNNGV. This CDR3 has 18 residues. The CDR3 sequence is CASSQTLVTGYLSYEQYF. The CDR3 region has the DNA TGTGCCAGCAGCCAAACGCTCGTTACAGGGTATTTGTCCTACGAGCAGTACTTC.